The rows below give T cell receptor beta chains drawn from one sample of a study of CD8 T cells in ankylosing spondylitis. TCRdb ran MiXCR on the 5' RACE reads and lists one entry per CDR3 protein. The sample lists around 250,000 distinct CDR3 sequences; about 10% were seen once. The sequencing sample was made of blood, either unsorted or a sorted T cell fraction (not recorded which). All receptors come from a male donor with ankylosing spondylitis or in good health (not recorded which). CDR3s include the opening cysteine and the closing phenylalanine or tryptophan. The D gene is left open where the match is weak. Clone size, where shown, is once, few, many, or a class for clones that have expanded.

V gene,clone size,D gene,J gene,CDR3 protein,CDR3 DNA
TRBV10-3,NA,NA,TRBJ2-2,CAISDIGPQPGGELFF,TGTGCCATCAGTGATATTGGACCCCAACCCGGCGGGGAGCTGTTTTTT
TRBV19,few,NA,TRBJ2-5,CASSLLAGQQETQYF,TGTGCCAGTAGTCTCCTTGCGGGGCAACAAGAGACCCAGTACTTC
TRBV12-3/TRBV12-4,many,TRBD1,TRBJ2-3,CASSFDRGQSDTQYF,TGTGCCAGCAGTTTCGACAGGGGGCAGTCAGATACGCAGTATTTT
TRBV20-1,many,NA,TRBJ1-4,CSARDVISNEKLFF,TGCAGTGCTAGAGATGTCATTTCTAATGAAAAACTGTTTTTT
TRBV5-1,many,NA,TRBJ2-1,CASRNTGGQGNEQFF,TGCGCCAGCAGAAATACCGGGGGCCAGGGGAATGAGCAGTTCTTC
TRBV7-8,few,NA,TRBJ1-6,CASSLEIFSSYNSPLHF,TGTGCCAGCAGCTTAGAGATTTTCAGCTCCTATAATTCACCCCTCCACTTT
TRBV5-1,many,NA,TRBJ2-3,CASSFKADTQYF,TGCGCCAGCAGCTTCAAGGCGGATACGCAGTATTTT
TRBV6-1,few,TRBD2,TRBJ2-7,CASSEASGTSGYEQYF,TGTGCCAGCAGTGAAGCAAGTGGGACTAGCGGCTACGAGCAGTACTTC
TRBV27,many,TRBD2,TRBJ2-7,CASSLILAATYEQYF,TGTGCCAGCAGTTTAATACTAGCGGCTACCTACGAGCAGTACTTC
TRBV6-1,many,NA,TRBJ1-2,CASTMRPGVRGYTF,TGTGCCAGCACCATGCGTCCAGGGGTTCGCGGCTACACCTTC
TRBV20-1,many,NA,TRBJ1-5,CSAAGTLKNQPQHF,TGCAGTGCCGCCGGGACCCTAAAAAATCAGCCCCAGCATTTT
TRBV19,NA,TRBD1,TRBJ1-6,CASSKPLRTGGNNSPLHF,TGTGCCAGTAGTAAACCCCTCCGGACAGGGGGCAATAATTCACCCCTCCACTTT
TRBV18,NA,TRBD1,TRBJ2-7,CASSSGTGTVYEQYF,TGTGCCAGCTCATCTGGGACAGGGACCGTCTACGAGCAGTACTTC
TRBV6-1,many,NA,TRBJ1-5,CASREDGDSNQPQHF,TGTGCCAGCAGGGAGGACGGAGATAGCAATCAGCCCCAGCATTTT
TRBV6-5,many,NA,TRBJ1-1,CTSSSPRATTEAFF,TGTACCAGCAGTTCCCCGAGGGCCACCACTGAAGCTTTCTTT
TRBV27,many,TRBD2,TRBJ2-1,CASKLAGSMSEQFF,TGTGCCAGCAAGTTAGCGGGAAGTATGAGTGAGCAGTTCTTC
TRBV7-2,few,NA,TRBJ2-1,CASSLEVGSNEQFF,TGTGCCAGCAGCTTAGAGGTCGGGAGTAATGAGCAGTTCTTC
TRBV7-7,many,NA,TRBJ2-7,CASSSREFRNEQYF,TGTGCCAGCAGCTCCAGGGAGTTTAGAAACGAGCAGTACTTC
TRBV28,NA,NA,TRBJ1-1,CASLRRRTEAFF,TGTGCCAGCCTCCGCAGGCGCACTGAAGCTTTCTTT
TRBV3-1,many,NA,TRBJ1-2,CASSQGQVSRTYTF,TGTGCCAGCAGCCAAGGACAGGTTTCGCGGACATACACCTTC
TRBV20-1,many,NA,TRBJ2-7,CSARSSSALEQYF,TGCAGTGCTAGATCGTCTAGCGCCCTCGAGCAGTACTTC
TRBV29-1,many,NA,TRBJ2-6,CSVELGVSGANVLTF,TGCAGCGTTGAATTAGGGGTCTCTGGGGCCAACGTCCTGACTTTC
TRBV7-9,few,NA,TRBJ1-5,CASSLASSNQPQHF,TGTGCCAGCAGCTTAGCCAGCTCAAATCAGCCCCAGCATTTT
TRBV20-1,many,NA,TRBJ2-4,CSAVRGGVNIQYF,TGCAGTGCTGTAAGAGGGGGGGTAAACATTCAGTACTTC
TRBV11-2,many,NA,TRBJ2-3,CASSTTTSTDTQYF,TGTGCCAGCAGCACAACAACTAGCACAGATACGCAGTATTTT
TRBV4-1,NA,TRBD2,TRBJ2-5,CASSQESLAGQETQYF,TGCGCCAGCAGCCAAGAATCCCTAGCGGGACAAGAGACCCAGTACTTC
TRBV3-1,NA,NA,TRBJ1-1,CASSQEYGGGDTEAFF,TGTGCCAGCAGCCAAGAGTATGGCGGGGGCGACACTGAAGCTTTCTTT
TRBV5-1,many,TRBD2,TRBJ2-7,CASKPTSGGSYEQYF,TGCGCCAGCAAGCCGACTAGCGGGGGTTCCTACGAGCAGTACTTC
TRBV4-1,few,NA,TRBJ2-7,CASSQSPTLYEQYF,TGCGCCAGCAGCCAATCACCGACCCTCTACGAGCAGTACTTC
TRBV11-2,NA,NA,TRBJ2-1,CASSPTPFDEQFF,TGTGCCAGCAGCCCGACCCCCTTCGATGAGCAGTTCTTC
TRBV20-1,few,TRBD1,TRBJ2-3,CCARGQGGGKGTDTQYF,TGCTGTGCCCGGGGACAGGGCGGGGGAAAAGGCACAGATACGCAGTATTTT
TRBV9,many,TRBD2,TRBJ2-2,CASSVGLAGGTGELFF,TGTGCCAGCAGCGTAGGGCTAGCGGGAGGGACCGGGGAGCTGTTTTTT
TRBV7-8,many,TRBD1,TRBJ1-6,CASSTQRQGMGSPLHF,TGTGCCAGCAGCACTCAACGACAGGGAATGGGTTCACCCCTCCACTTT
TRBV28,NA,NA,TRBJ2-6,CATPSYSGANVLTF,TGTGCCACCCCTTCGTACTCTGGGGCCAACGTCCTGACTTTC
TRBV5-1,many,TRBD2,TRBJ2-1,CASSSGTSGGLGFF,TGCGCCAGCAGCTCCGGGACTAGCGGGGGACTTGGATTCTTC
TRBV19,few,NA,TRBJ1-5,CASSTVSNQPQHF,TGTGCCAGTAGTACCGTATCGAATCAGCCCCAGCATTTT
TRBV5-1,many,TRBD2,TRBJ2-1,CASSTGLAGLSYNEQFF,TGCGCCAGCAGCACGGGACTAGCCGGTCTTTCCTACAATGAGCAGTTCTTC
TRBV20-1,many,NA,TRBJ2-7,CSARATGYREQYF,TGCAGTGCTAGGGCCACAGGGTATCGAGAGCAGTACTTC
TRBV5-1,many,NA,TRBJ1-2,CASSSKKRGGYTF,TGCGCCAGCAGCTCCAAAAAGAGAGGCGGCTACACCTTC
TRBV19,few,NA,TRBJ1-5,CASTPDPRRQPQHF,TGTGCCAGTACGCCGGACCCTCGGCGGCAGCCCCAGCATTTT
TRBV20-1,many,NA,TRBJ2-5,CSATVWGRETQYF,TGCAGTGCAACTGTATGGGGCCGGGAGACCCAGTACTTC
TRBV5-5,many,NA,TRBJ2-1,CASSLAGLLPDEQFF,TGTGCCAGCAGCTTGGCGGGACTCCTCCCGGATGAGCAGTTCTTC
TRBV14,NA,TRBD1,TRBJ1-2,CASSQGGTGGFYGYTF,TGTGCCAGCAGCCAAGGAGGGACAGGGGGGTTCTATGGCTACACCTTC
TRBV28,NA,NA,TRBJ1-5,CASSATVRANQPQHF,TGTGCCAGCAGTGCGACAGTCCGGGCTAATCAGCCCCAGCATTTT
TRBV20-1,many,NA,TRBJ2-1,CSAQGALSYNEQFF,TGCAGTGCGCAGGGCGCCCTGTCCTACAATGAGCAGTTCTTC
TRBV5-1,many,NA,TRBJ2-1,CASSFAGTGNEQFF,TGCGCCAGCAGCTTTGCGGGGACCGGAAATGAGCAGTTCTTC
TRBV3-1,many,TRBD1,TRBJ1-5,CASSQYRTGDQPQHF,TGTGCCAGCAGCCAATACAGGACAGGGGATCAGCCCCAGCATTTT
TRBV11-2,many,NA,TRBJ1-1,CASSLMGGMNTEAFF,TGTGCCAGCAGCTTAATGGGTGGGATGAACACTGAAGCTTTCTTT